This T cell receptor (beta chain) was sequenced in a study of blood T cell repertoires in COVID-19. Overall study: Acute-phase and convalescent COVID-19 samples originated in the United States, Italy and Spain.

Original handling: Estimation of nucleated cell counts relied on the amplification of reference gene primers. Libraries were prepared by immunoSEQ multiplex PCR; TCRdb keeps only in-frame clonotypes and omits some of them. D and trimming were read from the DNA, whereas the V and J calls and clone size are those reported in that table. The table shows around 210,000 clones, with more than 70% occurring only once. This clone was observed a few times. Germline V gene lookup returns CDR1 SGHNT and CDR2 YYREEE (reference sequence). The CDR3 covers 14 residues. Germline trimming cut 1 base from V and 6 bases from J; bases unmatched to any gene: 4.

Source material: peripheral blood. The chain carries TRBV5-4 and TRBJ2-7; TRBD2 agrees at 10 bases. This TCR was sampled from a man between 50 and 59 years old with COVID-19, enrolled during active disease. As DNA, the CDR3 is TGTGCCAGCAGCTTGAGCGGGAGGGCGGCCGAGCAGTACTTC. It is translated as CASSLSGRAAEQYF.